Reported below is one TCR beta chain. Enrolment of Seattle patients took place during active infection, and they were followed longitudinally. These data come from a study of blood T cell repertoires in COVID-19. This table comes from immunoSEQ multiplex PCR, and its TCRdb copy is limited to in-frame clones, with some not included. This table has fewer than 50,000 clones, approximately 92% appearing once. The CDR3 loop spans 15 amino acids. Germline CDR1 and CDR2: MDHEN and SYDVKM. V shed 7 bases and J shed 2 bases, with 15 bases lying between them. The chain employs TRBV28 and TRBJ1-3; the D gene is possibly TRBD1 (6 bases). The source is a man aged 45-65 years with COVID-19, enrolled during active disease. Sequencing was performed on peripheral blood. The CDR3 DNA is TGTGCCAGCATCACCCCCAACAGGGCTGGAAACACCATATATTTT. It is translated as CASITPNRAGNTIYF.